The present entry profiles one TCR beta chain with its context. This entry belongs to a study of CD8+ T cells in alopecia areata. cDNA reverse transcribed from extracted RNA served as the sequencing template. Only in-frame clones appear in the TCRdb table, and some are missing; sequencing was by immunoSEQ multiplex PCR. There are 150,000 to 200,000 clones in the sample; roughly 60% occur only once, and over 0.9% lies in the top ten. The germline gives CDR1 KGHSH, CDR2 LQKENI. The CDR3 contains 17 residues. The V and J ends lost 6 bases and 7 bases respectively, with 24 bases between them. The treatment was: oral pan-JAK inhibitor, 5-10 mg twice daily.

This material consisted of CD4+ T cells sorted from blood, taken at week 24, from a patient treated with tofacitinib. This clonotype originated in a human donor with alopecia areata. The gene calls are TRBV18 and TRBJ1-4; tentatively, D is TRBD1 (6 bases). The DNA for the CDR3 is TGTGCCAGCTCTTCTCGACAGGCAGCTGCTGGGGGTGAAAAACTGTTTTTT. It specifies CASSSRQAAAGGEKLFF.